A selection of T cell receptor beta chains follows, all from one sample in a study of T cells in tumors after PD-1 blockade. Measured with immunoSEQ multiplex PCR; TCRdb has only the in-frame clones, and not every one. The profile covers 60,000 or so clones, with roughly 75% appearing a single time and under 15% taken by the ten largest. Here the sequenced sample was PBMCs, taken before anti-PD-1 treatment. The receptor source for this set is a human donor with basal cell carcinoma. Both conserved end residues are part of each CDR3. A D gene is named only where the DNA matches it firmly.

V: TRBV15; J: TRBJ1-3; D: -; DNA: TGTGCCACCAGCAGAGGAAAGACAGGTGCCTCTGGAAACACCATATATTTT; CDR3: CATSRGKTGASGNTIYF
V: TRBV7-9; J: TRBJ1-6; D: -; DNA: TGTGCCAGCAGCCCACTTGCTTCACCCCTCCACTTT; CDR3: CASSPLASPLHF
V: TRBV3-1/TRBV3-2; J: TRBJ1-2; D: -; DNA: TGTGCCAGCAGCCAAATCAGAGAGTATGGCTACACCTTC; CDR3: CASSQIREYGYTF
V: TRBV6-5; J: TRBJ1-1; D: TRBD1; DNA: TGTGCCAGCAAAGACAGGGGGAAGGTGAACACTGAAGCTTTCTTT; CDR3: CASKDRGKVNTEAFF
V: TRBV6-6; J: TRBJ1-6; D: -; DNA: TGTGCCAGCAGTTACTCCGCGGTGTCACCCCTCCACTTT; CDR3: CASSYSAVSPLHF
V: TRBV5-8; J: TRBJ1-4; D: -; DNA: TGTGCCAGCAGCTTGGCTTGGAGTCCAGGCGATGGTATGTTTTTT; CDR3: CASSLAWSPGDGMFF
V: TRBV18; J: TRBJ1-2; D: -; DNA: TGTGCCAGCTCACCTGCTAACGAGTATGGCTACACCTTC; CDR3: CASSPANEYGYTF
V: TRBV29-1; J: TRBJ1-1; D: -; DNA: TGCAGCGTAGACGTGAACACTGAAGCTTTCTTT; CDR3: CSVDVNTEAFF
V: TRBV27; J: TRBJ1-2; D: -; DNA: TGTGCCAGCACCCCATCGGGGGGGCGGCGAGGCTATGGCTACACCTTC; CDR3: CASTPSGGRRGYGYTF
V: TRBV7-2; J: TRBJ1-2; D: -; DNA: TGTGCCAGCAGCTTGTCGGGAGGAGGGTTCCGGCATGGCTACACCTTC; CDR3: CASSLSGGGFRHGYTF
V: TRBV7-9; J: TRBJ2-4; D: TRBD1; DNA: TGTGCCAGCAGCTCTACGGGGACAGTTGAAAACATTCAGTACTTC; CDR3: CASSSTGTVENIQYF
V: TRBV4-2; J: TRBJ2-2; D: TRBD2; DNA: TGTGCCAGTAGCCAAGGGGAGGCTAGCGGGGGCCTTAACACCGGGGAGCTGTTTTTT; CDR3: CASSQGEASGGLNTGELFF